This TCR beta chain was recorded in a study of T cells in Graves' hyperthyroidism and ophthalmopathy. Points from the study as a whole: Researchers report that a 13 V-J model separated ophthalmopathy from stable hyperthyroidism.

This clonotype has only one observation. The antigen is undetermined. TCR beta CDR3 regions were amplified from RNA. RT-PCR in the first round (using the HTBI primer set) targeted the TCR CDR3. TCRdb re-called the multiplex PCR reads with MiXCR, one entry per CDR3 protein. The table lists roughly 300,000 distinct CDR3 sequences, approximately 26% of them singletons, with 20% to 30% in the top ten. V shed 2 bases and J shed 3 bases, with 10 bases lying between them. CDR1 and CDR2 from the germline V gene are SGHTA and FQGTGA. This CDR3 has 15 amino acids. This receptor was identified in a man aged 40-50 years with Graves' hyperthyroidism that later progressed to Graves' ophthalmopathy. V and J are TRBV7-3 and TRBJ2-2, with D perhaps matching TRBD2 (6 bases). The sequenced sample consisted of blood. The CDR3 DNA reads as TGTGCCAGCAGCTTATCGGGCGGGGACACCGGGGAGCTGTTTTTT. It encodes CASSLSGGDTGELFF.